A selection of T cell receptor beta chains follows, all from one sample in a study of cytomegalovirus exposure and HLA in healthy donors. Libraries were prepared by immunoSEQ multiplex PCR; TCRdb keeps only in-frame clonotypes and omits some of them. The sample holds roughly 150,000 clones, approximately 80% seen once. The sample was PBMCs. These receptors all come from a woman aged 45-65 years in good health and CMV-seropositive. Each CDR3 is given with its conserved first and last residue. Fields, in order: J gene, D gene, V gene, clone size, CDR3 protein, CDR3 DNA. A D gene is named only where the DNA matches it firmly. Clone size appears in some rows only: once, few, many, or a class for an expanded clone.

>TRBJ1-2|TRBD1|TRBV7-9|-
CASSQARGRPGGYTF
TGTGCCAGCAGCCAGGCCAGGGGGCGCCCAGGTGGCTACACCTTC
>TRBJ2-7|TRBD1|TRBV27|-
CASKYSTGGDEQYF
TGTGCCAGCAAATACTCGACAGGGGGCGACGAGCAGTACTTC
>TRBJ1-4|TRBD1|TRBV6-1|-
CASSDYGQAEKLFF
TGTGCCAGCAGTGATTACGGACAGGCTGAAAAACTGTTTTTT
>TRBJ2-7|TRBD1|TRBV2|few
CASRDGTGSYEQYF
TGTGCCAGCAGGGACGGGACAGGGTCCTACGAGCAGTACTTC
>TRBJ2-3|TRBD2|TRBV5-5|-
CASRPGTSGATDTQYF
TGTGCCAGCAGACCAGGGACTAGCGGGGCCACAGATACGCAGTATTTT
>TRBJ2-6|-|TRBV4-2|few
CASGGEPNSGANVLTF
TGTGCCAGCGGCGGGGAACCGAACTCTGGGGCCAACGTCCTGACTTTC
>TRBJ2-5|-|TRBV7-9|-
CSSSLNRETQYF
TGTTCCAGCAGCTTGAACAGGGAGACCCAGTACTTC
>TRBJ2-4|-|TRBV6-6|-
CASSYPGLYGIQYF
TGTGCCAGCAGTTACCCAGGATTGTACGGCATTCAGTACTTC
>TRBJ2-7|-|TRBV5-6|-
CASAQGDEQYF
TGTGCCAGCGCGCAGGGCGACGAGCAGTACTTC
>TRBJ1-5|-|TRBV29-1|-
CSVAPGATQPQHF
TGCAGCGTGGCCCCAGGGGCGACTCAGCCCCAGCATTTT
>TRBJ2-7|-|TRBV11-3|-
CASSRGATYEQYF
TGTGCCAGCAGTCGTGGGGCTACCTACGAGCAGTACTTC
>TRBJ2-1|TRBD2|TRBV7-8|-
CASSSNSGGFYEQFF
TGTGCCAGCAGCTCAAATAGCGGGGGGTTCTATGAGCAGTTCTTC
>TRBJ1-1|TRBD1|TRBV6-1|-
CASSPDRASTEAFF
TGTGCCAGCAGTCCCGACAGGGCCTCCACTGAAGCTTTCTTT
>TRBJ1-2|TRBD1|TRBV5-6|-
CASSLGQHYGYTF
TGTGCCAGCAGCCTGGGACAGCACTATGGCTACACCTTC
>TRBJ2-7|TRBD1|TRBV5-1|-
CASSLGTGGTRNF
TGCGCCAGCAGCTTGGGGACAGGAGGTACCCGGAACTTC
>TRBJ1-2|-|TRBV5-1|-
CASQGDDGYTF
TGCGCCAGCCAGGGTGATGATGGCTACACCTTC
>TRBJ1-4|-|TRBV14|-
CASSQVGGAKNEKLFF
TGTGCCAGCAGCCAAGTTGGGGGGGCTAAGAATGAAAAACTGTTTTTT
>TRBJ1-5|TRBD1|TRBV6-5|few
CASGDREDQPQHF
TGTGCCAGCGGGGACAGAGAAGATCAGCCCCAGCATTTT
>TRBJ1-6|-|TRBV2|-
CASSERQIQSPLHF
TGTGCCAGCAGTGAAAGACAGATACAATCACCCCTCCACTTT
>TRBJ1-6|TRBD1|TRBV27|-
CASSLSGTGNSPLHF
TGTGCCAGCAGTTTGTCCGGGACAGGGAATTCACCCCTCCACTTT
>TRBJ2-7|-|TRBV6-1|-
CASSEGRGPYEQYF
TGTGCCAGCAGTGAGGGCAGGGGACCCTACGAGCAGTACTTC
>TRBJ2-2|-|TRBV5-1|few
CASSLEQGWSTGELFF
TGCGCCAGCAGCTTGGAGCAGGGGTGGAGCACCGGGGAGCTGTTTTTT
>TRBJ2-1|-|TRBV5-6|-
CASSSYRLKGGDSYNEQFF
TGTGCCAGCAGCTCGTACCGTTTGAAGGGCGGGGACTCCTACAATGAGCAGTTCTTC
>TRBJ2-5|TRBD2|TRBV4-2|once
CASSQEGGTPRETQYF
TGTGCCAGCAGCCAAGAGGGGGGGACCCCGAGAGAGACCCAGTACTTC
>TRBJ2-1|TRBD2|TRBV2|-
CARGTSGGKSSYNEQFF
TGTGCCAGAGGGACTAGCGGGGGCAAAAGCTCCTACAATGAGCAGTTCTTC
>TRBJ2-7|-|TRBV28|-
CASNAGIEQYF
TGTGCCAGCAATGCAGGGATCGAGCAGTACTTC
>TRBJ2-2|-|TRBV4-3|-
CASSQDRGRELFF
TGCGCCAGCAGCCAAGATAGGGGGAGGGAGCTGTTTTTT
>TRBJ2-7|TRBD1|TRBV6-4|-
CASSEAFGQGLHEQYF
TGTGCCAGCAGTGAAGCTTTCGGACAGGGGCTCCACGAGCAGTACTTC
>TRBJ1-1|TRBD1|TRBV5-4|-
CASTAGGLTEAFF
TGTGCCAGCACCGCAGGGGGCCTCACTGAAGCTTTCTTT
>TRBJ1-6|-|TRBV9|-
CASSVGTPNSPLHF
TGTGCCAGCAGCGTCGGGACACCAAATTCACCCCTCCACTTT
>TRBJ1-2|-|TRBV6-5|-
CASSLDKNYGYTF
TGCGCCAGCAGTCTTGACAAAAACTATGGCTACACCTTC
>TRBJ2-3|TRBD2|TRBV19|few
CASSWGGGKYF
TGTGCCAGTAGTTGGGGCGGGGGGAAGTATTTT
>TRBJ2-1|-|TRBV11-3|-
CASSSGPLQSSYNEQFF
TGTGCCAGCAGCTCAGGTCCCCTCCAGAGCTCCTACAATGAGCAGTTCTTC
>TRBJ2-7|-|TRBV6-1|-
CASSGETRPRRGEQYF
TGTGCCAGCAGTGGAGAAACAAGGCCCCGCCGGGGAGAGCAGTACTTC
>TRBJ1-5|TRBD1|TRBV7-2|-
CASSRSRTGIMPQHF
TGTGCCAGCAGCCGGTCTAGGACAGGTATTATGCCCCAGCATTTT
>TRBJ1-1|TRBD1|TRBV19|-
CASSIDRGTEAFF
TGTGCCAGTAGTATCGACAGGGGGACTGAAGCTTTCTTT
>TRBJ1-1|-|TRBV14|-
CASSPWRGNTEAFF
TGTGCCAGCAGCCCCTGGAGGGGGAACACTGAAGCTTTCTTT
>TRBJ2-7|-|TRBV7-9|-
CASSYRDLSYEQYF
TGTGCCAGCAGCTACAGGGACCTCTCCTACGAGCAGTACTTC
>TRBJ1-3|-|TRBV5-5|-
CASSLGLASGNTIYF
TGTGCCAGCAGCCTGGGACTTGCCTCTGGAAACACCATATATTTT
>TRBJ2-5|TRBD1|TRBV18|-
CASSPSTGGEETQYF
TGTGCCAGCTCACCTTCGACAGGGGGCGAGGAGACCCAGTACTTC
>TRBJ2-2|-|TRBV13|-
CASSLATGLTGELFF
TGTGCCAGCAGCTTAGCGACAGGCCTGACCGGGGAGCTGTTTTTT
>TRBJ1-2|-|TRBV7-8|once
CASSSRTLSNYGYTF
TGTGCCAGCAGCTCCAGGACACTTAGTAACTATGGCTACACCTTC
>TRBJ1-6|TRBD1|TRBV7-9|-
CASSQGTVTNSPLHF
TGTGCCAGCAGCCAAGGGACAGTCACAAATTCACCCCTCCACTTT
>TRBJ1-2|-|TRBV5-6|-
CASRAAGFGYTF
TGTGCCAGCAGAGCTGCAGGGTTTGGCTACACCTTC
>TRBJ2-7|TRBD1|TRBV7-3|-
CASSVSGTGPYEQYF
TGTGCCAGCAGCGTTTCCGGGACAGGGCCCTACGAGCAGTACTTC
>TRBJ1-2|-|TRBV6-6|-
CASSAQGRGYTF
TGTGCCAGCAGTGCACAGGGTCGGGGCTACACCTTC
>TRBJ2-1|-|TRBV25-1|-
CASTRGNEQFF
TGTGCCAGCACGAGGGGGAATGAGCAGTTCTTC
>TRBJ2-1|-|TRBV2|-
CASSELGGFYNEQFF
TGTGCCAGCAGTGAACTGGGCGGGTTTTACAATGAGCAGTTCTTC
>TRBJ1-5|-|TRBV6-1|-
CASSEAAGSFHQPQHF
TGTGCCAGCAGTGAAGCAGCAGGTTCCTTCCATCAGCCCCAGCATTTT
>TRBJ2-2|-|TRBV1|-
CTSSQSVLSNTGELFF
TGCACCAGCAGCCAATCGGTTCTATCGAACACCGGGGAGCTGTTTTTT
>TRBJ1-1|-|TRBV10-1|-
CASGRAELMNTEAFF
TGCGCCAGCGGCAGGGCGGAGCTTATGAACACTGAAGCTTTCTTT
>TRBJ2-1|TRBD2|TRBV10-3|-
CAIRGPGGSSYNEQFF
TGTGCCATCAGAGGACCGGGGGGGTCTTCCTACAATGAGCAGTTCTTC
>TRBJ2-1|-|TRBV4-2|-
CASSLRQAYNEQFF
TGTGCCAGCAGCCTAAGACAGGCCTACAATGAGCAGTTCTTC
>TRBJ2-7|TRBD1|TRBV5-4|-
CASSLDRGPYEQYF
TGTGCCAGCAGCTTGGACAGGGGCCCCTACGAGCAGTACTTC
>TRBJ2-7|-|TRBV19|-
CASSMGAGNVYEQYF
TGTGCCAGTAGTATGGGGGCAGGGAATGTCTACGAGCAGTACTTC
>TRBJ2-7|-|TRBV7-2|-
CASSSRGGVYEQYF
TGTGCCAGCAGCTCCCGTGGAGGGGTGTACGAGCAGTACTTC
>TRBJ2-6|-|TRBV18|-
CASSLTERQAPWVGANVLTF
TGTGCCAGCTCACTCACCGAGCGACAGGCTCCGTGGGTTGGGGCCAACGTCCTGACTTTC
>TRBJ1-2|-|TRBV6-1|-
CASRLDSHYGYTF
TGTGCCAGCAGACTTGACAGCCACTATGGCTACACCTTC
>TRBJ2-3|-|TRBV7-6|-
CASTGGGNTDTQYF
TGTGCCAGCACCGGCGGGGGCAACACAGATACGCAGTATTTT
>TRBJ1-4|TRBD1|TRBV18|-
CASSKGQGNEKLFF
TGTGCCAGCTCAAAGGGACAGGGGAACGAAAAACTGTTTTTT